At least ten counts were recorded for the clone carrying this T cell receptor beta chain. Its antigen remains unidentified. The data originate from a study of CD8 T cells in ankylosing spondylitis. Findings of the study overall: Some motif variants had been reported before (in reactive arthritis synovial fluid and blood). A TCR beta motif of several highly homologous variants appeared characteristic of ankylosing spondylitis blood.

TCRdb itself ran the 5' RACE reads through MiXCR, one entry per CDR3 protein. Among 500,000 or so distinct CDR3 sequences listed, roughly 5.3% were seen once. The TCR comes from a male donor with ankylosing spondylitis. The sequencing sample was made of blood, either unsorted or a sorted T cell fraction (not recorded which).

As DNA, the CDR3 is TGCAGTAGTAGCGGAGACTCCTACGAGCAGTACTTC. Translating it yields CSSSGDSYEQYF. The chain links TRBV20-1 to TRBJ2-7, with a tentative D call TRBD2 (6 bases). The germline gives CDR1 DFQATT, CDR2 SNEGSKA (reference sequence). V lost 8 bases and J lost 0, with 11 bases in between. The CDR3 is made up of 12 amino acids.